Reported below is one TCR beta chain. The antigen it recognizes is unknown. No qualities accompany the bases; no much larger clone lies one base away. The data stem from a study of T cell repertoires in cytomegalovirus infection (dated by TCRdb to the late 2010s). With regard to the full study: Recently identified HLA-C-restricted CMV epitopes, whose presentation resists viral immunomodulation, were targeted by peptide stimulations together with well-studied HLA-B-restricted epitopes. Donor HLA type was relevant to the analysis, as public TCR beta signatures indicated carriage of CMV infection together with the matching HLA type.

Overall study results and their limits: The ex vivo response was dominated by HLA-C-restricted CMV-specific TCR beta clonotypes, which also provided the single most frequent clonotype in two of eight donors. Carriers of CMV infection plus the relevant HLA type were discriminated by the cumulative frequency of public TCR beta family members in the study cohort and in an independent roughly 350-donor cohort.

Sequencing relied on an Illumina HiSeq 1500. TCRdb reworked the public reads: Q25 trimming with fastp, MiXCR clone assembly, productive beta chains retained. Duplicate CDR3 protein sequences are folded into a single record with the most common DNA and genes. Within this sample are fewer than 950,000 distinct CDR3 sequences, with roughly 33% of them counted one time only. The top ten constitute roughly an eighth of the sample. Reading the label with the study, this specimen's treatment or condition is: in vitro stimulation with specific CMV peptide epitopes to enrich CMV-specific T cells. This sequence was found in a human donor in good health (CMV status not recorded). Some clones in this sample may be carry-over from other donors' samples. The sequencing here drew on cultured CD8+ T cells from PBMCs, taken from culture after CMV antigen stimulation.

The CDR3 here reads CASSIRQGIETQYF. The DNA is as follows: TGTGCCAGCAGCATTCGACAGGGGATAGAGACCCAGTACTTC. In this chain, TRBV5-4 is recombined with TRBJ2-5; 8 nucleotides in the junction match TRBD1. CDR1 SGHNT and CDR2 YYREEE are derived from the germline V gene (reference sequence). The CDR3 numbers 14 residues from cysteine through phenylalanine. The only DNA kept is the CDR3, 42 bases in frame from the first base. Trimmed from V: 4 bases; trimmed from J: 4 bases; junction bases lacking a gene match: 6. The full variable domain, with segments outside the CDR3 supplied by the reference TRBV5-4 and TRBJ2-5 proteins, appears as ETGVTQSPTHLIKTRGQQVTLRCSSQSGHNTVSWYQQALGQGPQFIFQYYREEENGRGNFPPRFSGLQFPNYSSELNVNALELDDSALYLCASSIRQGIETQYFGPGTRLLVL.